The 29 T cell receptor beta chains below were found in one sample sequenced in a study of CXCR3-negative and CXCR3-positive naive CD8 T cells. UMI-tagged TRB cDNA libraries were built via 5' RACE. From its re-call of the 5' RACE reads, TCRdb lists each CDR3 protein once, without DNA. The sample data list about 62,000 distinct CDR3 sequences. The sample was naive CXCR3- CD8+ T cells from blood. Subset given: CD45RO-CCR7+CD27+CD95- naive CD8+ T cells lacking CXCR3 (TNR3-). Receptor source: a human donor in good health. Some clones in this sample may be carry-over from other donors' samples.

The chain joins TRBV29-1 to TRBJ2-7. This CDR3 comprises 11 residues. Germline V lookup: CDR1 SQVTM, CDR2 ANQGSEA. The CDR3 sequence is CSVEGLGEQYF.

V is TRBV6-5 and J is TRBJ2-2. The V gene's germline CDR1 is MNHEY and CDR2 SVGAGI. The CDR3 sequence is 11 residues long. CDR3 residues: CGSSSSGELFF.

V usage is TRBV12-3 or TRBV12-4 and J usage is TRBJ2-7. The CDR3 runs 13 residues. The CDR3 region is CASSLRSSYEQYF.

V is TRBV5-1 and J is TRBJ2-7. The CDR3 runs 17 residues. Germline V gene data show CDR1 as SGHRS and CDR2 as YFSETQ. The CDR3 spells CASSLVGSTENSYEQYF.

The chain has TRBV20-1 and TRBJ2-6; absent DNA, TCRdb's TRBD1 call cannot be checked. The CDR3 runs to 16 residues. CDR1 is DFQATT, CDR2 SNEGSKA, per germline (reference sequence). The CDR3 here is CSAIGPGGPGANVLTF.

The V and J genes are TRBV7-2 and TRBJ2-1; TCRdb returns TRBD2, unconfirmable since there is no DNA. Germline loops: CDR1 SGHTA, CDR2 FQGNSA. This CDR3 spans 13 amino acids. CDR3 sequence: CASSLVGLDEQFF.

J is TRBJ2-1 and V is TRBV7-6. Germline CDR1 and CDR2: SGHVS and FNYEAQ. The CDR3 extends over 12 amino acids. CDR3 protein: CASSSRAGFQFF.

The CDR3 region is CSVSSGGSTDTQYF. V is TRBV29-1 and J is TRBJ2-3; without DNA, the TCRdb call of TRBD1 cannot be checked. Germline-derived CDR1 and CDR2 are SQVTM and ANQGSEA. The CDR3 is 14 amino acids.

The chain is built from TRBV6-2 or TRBV6-3 and TRBJ1-2; TCRdb's D gene call, TRBD1, goes unchecked for lack of DNA. The CDR3 totals 14 residues. Germline lookup yields CDR1 MNHEY and CDR2 SVGEGT. The CDR3 protein is CASTPSRINYGYTF.

The chain joins TRBV10-3 to TRBJ2-3. CDR3 size: 15 residues. Germline V gene data show CDR1 as ENHRY and CDR2 as SYGVKD. CDR3 residues: CAISESTDGTDTQYF.

The V and J genes are TRBV4-2 and TRBJ1-1. CDR1 LGHNA and CDR2 YNFKEQ come from the germline V gene. The CDR3 extends over 13 amino acids. The CDR3 loop reads CASSQVLNTEAFF.

The V and J genes are TRBV13 and TRBJ1-2. This CDR3 is 13 amino acids long. Per germline, CDR1 PRHDT and CDR2 FYEKMQ (reference sequence). CDR3 in amino acids: CASSHPKNYGYTF.

The gene calls are TRBV29-1 and TRBJ1-2. The CDR3 covers 12 residues. Germline loops: CDR1 SQVTM, CDR2 ANQGSEA. CDR3: CSVVVENYGYTF. Supplemented by reference TRBV29-1 and TRBJ1-2, the full variable domain reads SAVISQKPSRDICQRGTSLTIQCQVDSQVTMMFWYRQQPGQSLTLIATANQGSEATYESGFVIDKFPISRPNLTFSTLTVSNMSPEDSSIYLCSVVVENYGYTFGSGTRLTVV.

The chain combines TRBV15 with TRBJ2-1; without DNA, the TCRdb call of TRBD2 cannot be checked. Per germline, CDR1 LNHNV and CDR2 YYDKDF (reference sequence). The CDR3 extends over 17 amino acids. CDR3 in amino acids: CATKDLSGGTSYNEQFF.

The CDR3 sequence is CSVEGGFGTPDYEQYF. This chain uses TRBV29-1 with TRBJ2-7; TCRdb proposes TRBD1, but this gene call is untestable without DNA. The CDR3 extends over 16 amino acids. In germline, CDR1 is SQVTM, CDR2 ANQGSEA.

The CDR3 region is CASSAASASYEQYF. This chain connects TRBV13 to TRBJ2-7; lacking DNA, the TRBD2 call made by TCRdb goes unchecked. The germline V gene has CDR1 PRHDT and CDR2 FYEKMQ (reference sequence). This CDR3 spans 14 amino acids.

V and J are TRBV4-2 and TRBJ1-1. The CDR3 consists of 15 residues. CDR1 and CDR2 (germline): LGHNA, YNFKEQ. The CDR3 sequence: CASSQDHRGGTEAFF.

The chain uses TRBV10-3 and TRBJ2-1; there is no DNA to check the TCRdb D call of TRBD2. This CDR3 is 15 amino acids long. Germline V gene data show CDR1 as ENHRY and CDR2 as SYGVKD. This chain's CDR3 is CAISGDLAVDNEQFF.

This chain uses TRBV6-4 with TRBJ2-2; TCRdb designates TRBD1, a call that cannot be tested without DNA. The CDR3 has 16 residues. Germline V gene sequence: CDR1 MRHNA, CDR2 SNTAGT. This CDR3 reads CASSDSGTSNTGELFF.

V and J are TRBV12-3 or TRBV12-4 and TRBJ1-2. The CDR3 has 17 residues. The CDR3 loop is CASRGWGQGGTLDGYTF.

The rearrangement uses TRBV20-1 and TRBJ1-1. CDR1 and CDR2 (germline): DFQATT, SNEGSKA (reference sequence). There are 12 residues in the CDR3. The CDR3 loop is CSASSLQTEAFF.

This rearrangement joins TRBV29-1 to TRBJ1-3. CDR1 is SQVTM and CDR2 is ANQGSEA in the germline V gene. The CDR3 is 14 amino acids. The chain's CDR3 is CSVEFGKSGNTIYF.

The gene calls are TRBV7-8 and TRBJ1-4. In germline, CDR1 is SGHVS, CDR2 FQNEAQ. This CDR3 comprises 15 residues. The CDR3 region is CASSSLTSTNEKLFF.

The gene calls are TRBV29-1 and TRBJ2-2; TCRdb selects TRBD1, and the lack of DNA leaves this call unchecked. Per germline, CDR1 SQVTM and CDR2 ANQGSEA. The CDR3 is 14 residues long. CDR3 loop: CSVEVLGGLGELFF.

V is TRBV7-2 and J is TRBJ2-7. The CDR3 is 15 amino acids. Looked up from germline, CDR1 is SGHTA and CDR2 is FQGNSA. CDR3 residues: CASSLSSAGPYEQYF.

The V call is TRBV6-1, the J call TRBJ2-7; TCRdb's assignment of TRBD2 cannot be checked, as there is no DNA. CDR1 MNHNS and CDR2 SASEGT come from the germline V gene. CDR3 length: 15 residues. The CDR3 sequence: CASSEEEGGRYEQYF.

V and J are TRBV7-2 and TRBJ2-5; TCRdb calls TRBD1, which cannot be checked without DNA. Germline CDR1 SGHTA, CDR2 FQGNSA. The CDR3 totals 17 residues. The CDR3 here is CATYPYVGRPQQETQYF. Together with reference TRBV7-2 and TRBJ2-5, the CDR3 gives the full variable domain: GAGVSQSPSNKVTEKGKDVELRCDPISGHTALYWYRQSLGQGLEFLIYFQGNSAPDKSGLPSDRFSAERTGGSVSTLTIQRTQQEDSAVYLCATYPYVGRPQQETQYFGPGTRLLVL.

The chain links TRBV7-2 to TRBJ1-1. The length of the CDR3 is 15 residues. The germline V gene encodes CDR1 SGHTA and CDR2 FQGNSA. The CDR3 is CASSLRGIWDTEAFF.

The chain recombines TRBV5-1 with TRBJ2-1; absent DNA, TCRdb's TRBD2 call cannot be checked. The length of the CDR3 is 14 residues. Germline V lookup: CDR1 SGHRS, CDR2 YFSETQ. Here the CDR3 reads CASSPGLADNEQFF. The full variable domain, with the rest looked up from reference TRBV5-1 and TRBJ2-1, is KAGVTQTPRYLIKTRGQQVTLSCSPISGHRSVSWYQQTPGQGLQFLFEYFSETQRNKGNFPGRFSGRQFSNSRSEMNVSTLELGDSALYLCASSPGLADNEQFFGPGTRLTVL.